Presented here are 13 T cell receptor beta chains from one specimen sequenced in a study of regulatory T cells in long-lasting Graves disease. Arm-PCR of CDR3 regions and iRepertoire HTBI primers were the basis on which TCR beta libraries were built. TCRdb used MiXCR to reprocess the multiplex PCR reads, holding one entry per CDR3 protein. The sample gives a few hundred thousand distinct CDR3 sequences, 15% to 20% of which show up once; around 20% is in the top ten. The time point denotes: newly diagnosed GD, antithyroid drugs for less than 3 months. RNA extracted from PBMCs served as the sequencing template. This sample also appeared in a second study, on T cells in Graves' hyperthyroidism and ophthalmopathy.

Specimen: peripheral blood mononuclear cells (PBMCs), collected at new diagnosis, from a patient treated with antithyroid drugs. These receptors originate from a woman in her late teens or twenties with Graves disease.

This clonotype was seen repeatedly, ten times or more. The J gene is TRBJ1-2, the V gene TRBV2, with unresolved D. The CDR3 runs 12 residues. The V end lost 11 bases, the J end lost 2 bases, and 12 bases lay between the germline ends. Germline CDR1 SNHLY, CDR2 FYNNEI. The CDR3 reads CAFGGINYGYTF. The CDR3 nucleotides read TGTGCCTTCGGAGGGATCAACTATGGCTACACCTTC. Using reference TRBV2 and TRBJ1-2 for the parts outside the CDR3, the full variable domain is EPEVTQTPSHQVTQMGQEVILRCVPISNHLYFYWYRQILGQKVEFLVSFYNNEISEKSEIFDDQFSVERPDGSNFTLKIRSTKLEDSAMYFCAFGGINYGYTFGSGTRLTVV.

At least ten counts were recorded for this clonotype. J is TRBJ1-1 and V is TRBV20-1; a possible D gene is TRBD1 (5 bases). V was clipped by 1 base and J by 1 base, with 16 bases between them. The V gene's germline CDR1 is DFQATT and CDR2 SNEGSKA (reference sequence). The CDR3 extends over 16 amino acids. CDR3 nucleotide sequence: TGCAGTGCTAGAGCCCCAGGGAGGCTGGCGAACACTGAAGCTTTCTTT. It encodes CSARAPGRLANTEAFF.

As to this clonotype: An end of the junction differs from the germline gene, which may be a read error. V gene TRBV20-1 combines with J gene TRBJ2-7; D not resolved. The CDR3 has 14 amino acids. CDR1 DFQATT and CDR2 SNEGSKA come from the germline V gene (reference sequence). DNA for the CDR3: TGCGGTGCTAGAGATATAGGCAGTCAATACGAGCAGTACTTC. This sequence encodes CGARDIGSQYEQYF.

Remarks on this clonotype: This may be a read error, as it is one base from a much larger clone. The chain uses TRBV11-2 and TRBJ2-1; 9 bases agree with TRBD2. CDR1 is SGHAT and CDR2 is FQNNGV in the germline V gene. The CDR3 extends over 13 amino acids. V lost 5 bases and J lost 10; bases outside the gene matches: 6. CDR3 bases: TGTGCCAGCAGCCACGGACTAGCGAACGAGCAGTTCTTC. It specifies CASSHGLANEQFF.

This clonotype came up many times. This chain joins TRBV30 and TRBJ2-5; D not resolved. Germline V CDR1 and CDR2: GTSNPN, SVGIG (reference sequence). V was clipped by 5 bases and J by 2 bases, with 3 bases between them. The CDR3 spans 10 residues. The CDR3 is CAWGQETQYF. CDR3 nucleotide sequence: TGTGCCTGGGGGCAAGAGACCCAGTACTTC.

V gene TRBV19 combines with J gene TRBJ2-1; D tentatively fits TRBD1 or TRBD2 (5 bases each). The CDR3 loop spans 16 amino acids. Germline assignment: CDR1 LNHDA and CDR2 SQIVND (reference sequence). V was shortened by 6 bases and J by 0 bases, with 15 bases between the two germline ends. The CDR3 protein is CASRMTGTGSYNEQFF. The CDR3 DNA sequence: TGTGCCAGTAGAATGACCGGGACGGGCTCCTACAATGAGCAGTTCTTC.

This clonotype occurred once. This may arise from a read error, as a much more abundant clone is one base away. CDR3 DNA: TGTGGCAGCAGTTCCCTGGCGGGGGGGCTGGAGACCCAGTACTTC. It specifies CGSSSLAGGLETQYF. The rearrangement links TRBV6-4 to TRBJ2-5; 9 bases are shared with TRBD2. CDR3 length: 15 amino acids. The germline V gene encodes CDR1 MRHNA and CDR2 SNTAGT.

This clonotype was detected many times. This chain uses TRBV5-1 with TRBJ2-4, with D hard to call. This CDR3 has 13 residues. Trimming removed 4 bases at V and 8 bases at J, with 13 bases between. Germline CDR1 reads SGHRS; CDR2 reads YFSETQ. CDR3 sequence reads: CASSINVEDIQYF. The CDR3 nucleotides are TGCGCCAGCAGCATAAACGTTGAAGACATTCAGTACTTC.

The rearrangement links TRBV27 to TRBJ2-3; possible D gene TRBD1, 5 bases. V dropped 5 bases and J dropped 2 bases, with 11 bases sitting between them. The CDR3 runs 14 residues. CDR1 is MNHEY, CDR2 SMNVEV, per germline (reference sequence). The CDR3 DNA follows: TGTGCCAGCAGTCTCCAGGACAACACAGATACGCAGTATTTT. Encoded protein: CASSLQDNTDTQYF.

This chain links TRBV11-3 with TRBJ1-5; weak D call: TRBD1 (5 bases). With 4 bases removed from V and 0 bases from J, the gap between germline ends came to 13 bases. CDR1 SGHNT and CDR2 YENEEA come from the germline V gene. The CDR3 is 16 amino acids. The CDR3 coding sequence is TGTGCCAGCAGCTCCGACGACAGAAATAGCAATCAGCCCCAGCATTTT. It yields the protein CASSSDDRNSNQPQHF.

The V and J genes are TRBV6-1 and TRBJ1-4; 11 bases map to TRBD1. Trimming took 6 bases from V and 8 from J; bases not matched to a gene: 5. There are 14 residues in the CDR3. Germline lookup yields CDR1 MNHNS and CDR2 SASEGT. The CDR3 reads CASSQGQGDEKLFF. CDR3 bases: TGTGCCAGCAGCCAGGGACAGGGGGACGAAAAACTGTTTTTT.

V usage is TRBV10-3 and J usage is TRBJ2-3, with D maybe TRBD2 (5 bases). The CDR3 loop spans 13 amino acids. The V end lost 10 bases, the J end lost 0 bases, and 11 bases lay between the germline ends. Germline CDR1 and CDR2: ENHRY and SYGVKD. CDR3 sequence reads: CATRTVSTDTQYF. The CDR3 DNA is TGTGCCACTAGGACTGTTAGCACAGATACGCAGTATTTT.

This clonotype was recorded at least ten times. This rearrangement joins TRBV11-2 to TRBJ2-7; 10 bases match TRBD1. This CDR3 region has 19 residues. V lost 0 bases, J lost 2 bases, and 13 bases stayed unmatched. From germline, CDR1 is SGHAT and CDR2 FQNNGV. In nucleotides, the CDR3 is TGTGCCAGCAGCTTAGAATCTCTGCGCGGGACAGGGGCGACCTACGAGCAGTACTTC. Encoded protein: CASSLESLRGTGATYEQYF.